The subject of this entry is one T cell receptor (beta chain). Its antigen is currently unknown. Looked up from germline, CDR1 is SGHTA and CDR2 is FQGNSA. The V segment lost 7 bases and the J segment 11 bases; nucleotides outside the gene matches: 8. The CDR3 is 13 residues long. Profiled with immunoSEQ multiplex PCR; TCRdb holds only in-frame clones, not every one. The sample lists over 65,000 clones, 70% to 90% occurring once. This sample stems from a study of neoadjuvant anti-PD-1 for oral cavity cancer. Study summary: Patients without progression got a fourth dose around day 43. Study-wide points: Each response group had just a few patients in TCR analyses. Higher pretreatment Treg/Th17 ratios tracked higher pretreatment blood clonality.

Time point: after neoadjuvant nivolumab, at surgical resection. Patients had newly diagnosed, untreated stage II-IVA oral cavity squamous cell carcinoma. The clonotype comes from a person aged 35 to 85 with oral cavity squamous cell carcinoma. The sequenced sample was PBMCs, obtained after nivolumab (anti-PD-1) treatment. This chain connects TRBV7-2 to TRBJ1-6, with TRBD1 matching over 7 bases. CDR3: CASTNQGEAPLHF. The CDR3 DNA reads TGTGCCAGCACCAATCAGGGGGAGGCACCCCTCCACTTT. The whole variable domain, remainder taken from reference TRBV7-2 and TRBJ1-6, is GAGVSQSPSNKVTEKGKDVELRCDPISGHTALYWYRQSLGQGLEFLIYFQGNSAPDKSGLPSDRFSAERTGGSVSTLTIQRTQQEDSAVYLCASTNQGEAPLHFGNGTRLTVT.